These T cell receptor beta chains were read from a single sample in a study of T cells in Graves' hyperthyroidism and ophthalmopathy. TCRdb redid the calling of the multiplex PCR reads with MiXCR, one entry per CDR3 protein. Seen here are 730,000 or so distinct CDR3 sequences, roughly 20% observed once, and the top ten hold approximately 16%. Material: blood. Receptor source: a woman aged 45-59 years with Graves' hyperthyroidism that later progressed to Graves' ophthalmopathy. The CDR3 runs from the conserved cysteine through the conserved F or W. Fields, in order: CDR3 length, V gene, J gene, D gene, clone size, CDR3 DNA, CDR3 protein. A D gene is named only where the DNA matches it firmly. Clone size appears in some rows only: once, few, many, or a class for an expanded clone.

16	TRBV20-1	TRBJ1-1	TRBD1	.	TGCAGTGCTCCCCTAAAACAGGGGGAACCCTATGCTGAAGCTTTCTTT	CSAPLKQGEPYAEAFF
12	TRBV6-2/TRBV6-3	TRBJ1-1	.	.	TGTGCCAGCTATCCGGGTGGGACTGAAGCTTTCTTT	CASYPGGTEAFF
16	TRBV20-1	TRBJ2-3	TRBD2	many	TGCAGTGCTAGAGCCCCGGGGGGACCTAGCACAGATACGCAGTATTTT	CSARAPGGPSTDTQYF
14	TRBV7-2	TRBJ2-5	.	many	TGTGCCAGCAGCTTTCGGAGACAGCAAGAGACCCAGTACTTC	CASSFRRQQETQYF
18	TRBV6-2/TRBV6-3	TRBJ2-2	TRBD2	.	TGTGCCAGCAGTCAAGGGACGTCGGGACTAGCTAACACCGGGGAGCTGTTTTTT	CASSQGTSGLANTGELFF
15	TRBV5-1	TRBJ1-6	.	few	TGCGCCAGCAGCTTGGACAAGGGTCGGGATTCACCCCTCCACTTT	CASSLDKGRDSPLHF
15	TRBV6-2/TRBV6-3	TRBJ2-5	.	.	TGTGCCAGCAGTTTCCGCGCAGGGGTTGGGGAGACCCAGTACTTC	CASSFRAGVGETQYF
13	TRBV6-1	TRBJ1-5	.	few	TGTGCCAGCAGTGAAGAAGGAGATCAGCCCCAGCATTTT	CASSEEGDQPQHF
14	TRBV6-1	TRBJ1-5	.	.	TGTGCCAGCGGCCGCGGGTATAGCAATCAGCCCCAGCATTTT	CASGRGYSNQPQHF
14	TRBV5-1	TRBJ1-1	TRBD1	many	TGCGCCAGCAGCTTGTCAGGGGGATACACTGAAGCTTTCTTT	CASSLSGGYTEAFF
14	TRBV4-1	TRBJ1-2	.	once	TGCGCCAGCAGCCAAGTTTCCGGACTCTATGGCTACACCTTC	CASSQVSGLYGYTF
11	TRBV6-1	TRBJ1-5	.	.	TGTGCCAGCAGAGAAACACGGCCCCAGCATTTT	CASRETRPQHF
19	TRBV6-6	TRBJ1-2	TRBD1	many	TGTGCCAGCAGTTACGCCCTACTCGGGACGGGACAGACTAACTATGGCTACACCTTC	CASSYALLGTGQTNYGYTF
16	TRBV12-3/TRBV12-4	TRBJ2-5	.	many	TGTGCCAGCAGTTTTTACAAGGGCAGCGTTATTGAGACCCAGTACTTC	CASSFYKGSVIETQYF
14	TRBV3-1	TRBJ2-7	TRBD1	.	TGTGCCAGCAGCCCGGACAGGGTCCCCTACGAGCAGTACTTC	CASSPDRVPYEQYF
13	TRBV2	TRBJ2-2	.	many	TGTGCCAGCCGGGATTGGAGCACCGGGGAGCTGTTTTTT	CASRDWSTGELFF
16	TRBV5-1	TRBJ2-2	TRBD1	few	TGCGCCAGCAGCTCCAGGGGGCCGAAGAACACCGGGGAGCTGTTTTTT	CASSSRGPKNTGELFF
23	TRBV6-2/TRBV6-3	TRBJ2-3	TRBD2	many	TGTGCCAGCAGTTACTCGATTCTATCTAGGTCCCGACTAGCGGGGCGGGGTGCAGATACGCAGTATTTT	CASSYSILSRSRLAGRGADTQYF
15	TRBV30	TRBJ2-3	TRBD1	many	TGTGCCTGGAAGCCAGGGGGTGTAAGCACAGATACGCAGTATTTT	CAWKPGGVSTDTQYF
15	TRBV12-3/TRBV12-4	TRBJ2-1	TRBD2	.	TGTGCCAGCAGTTTACGCGGGGGGCGTTACAATGAGCAGTTCTTC	CASSLRGGRYNEQFF
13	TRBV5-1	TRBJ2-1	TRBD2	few	TGCGCCAGCGCCGGGACTAGCGGCAATGAGCAGTTCTTC	CASAGTSGNEQFF
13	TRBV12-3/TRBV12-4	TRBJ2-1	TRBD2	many	TGTGCCACTGGACTAGCGGGGGAGTGGGAGCAGTTCTTC	CATGLAGEWEQFF
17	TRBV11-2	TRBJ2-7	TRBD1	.	TGTGCCAGCAGCTTAGAGGACAGGGATACTAGAGGGGACGAGCAGTACTTC	CASSLEDRDTRGDEQYF
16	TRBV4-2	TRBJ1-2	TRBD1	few	TGTGCCAGCAGCCAAGATCCTACAGGGGGGACCGGAGGCTACACCTTC	CASSQDPTGGTGGYTF
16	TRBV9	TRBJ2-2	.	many	TGTGCCAGCAGCGCCAACGGGTCTACGAACACCGGGGAGCTGTTTTTT	CASSANGSTNTGELFF
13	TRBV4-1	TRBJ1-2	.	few	TGCGCCAGCAGCCAAGAACTGGGAGGAGGCTACACCTTC	CASSQELGGGYTF
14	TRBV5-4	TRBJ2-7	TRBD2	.	TGTGCCAGCAGCTTGAATCTAGCGGGATACGAGCAGTACTTC	CASSLNLAGYEQYF
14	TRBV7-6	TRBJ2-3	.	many	TGTGCCAGCAGCCCGAAACCAGGGACCGATACGCAGTATTTT	CASSPKPGTDTQYF
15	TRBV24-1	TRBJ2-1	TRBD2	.	TGTGCCACCAGTGATGCTAGCGGGGGGTACAATGAGCAGTTCTTC	CATSDASGGYNEQFF
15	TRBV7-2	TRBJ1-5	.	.	TGTGCCAGCAGCTTGGCGCACGGAAACAATCAGCCCCAGCATTTT	CASSLAHGNNQPQHF
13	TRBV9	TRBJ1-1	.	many	TGTGCCAGCAGCGTAAATACAGACACTGAAGCTTTCTTT	CASSVNTDTEAFF
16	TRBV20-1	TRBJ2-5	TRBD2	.	TGCAGTGCTAGGACTAGCGGGGGGGCGATTGTAGAGACCCAGTACTTC	CSARTSGGAIVETQYF
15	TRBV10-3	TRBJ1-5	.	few	TGTGCCATCAGTGAAGGGTCCAGGGGTAATCAGCCCCAGCATTTT	CAISEGSRGNQPQHF
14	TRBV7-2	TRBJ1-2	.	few	TGTGCCAGCAGCTTTAGTAGGGGTTCATATGGCTACACCTTC	CASSFSRGSYGYTF
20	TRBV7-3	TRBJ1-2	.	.	TGTGCCAGCAGCTCGGAGATTCCCAGGGGACCCCTGTTCCCGGACTATGGCTACACCTTC	CASSSEIPRGPLFPDYGYTF
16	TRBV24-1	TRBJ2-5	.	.	TGTGCCACCAGTGATTTCCTAGCGAGTCCCAGGGAGACCCAGTACTTC	CATSDFLASPRETQYF
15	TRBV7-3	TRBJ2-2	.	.	TGTGCCAGCAGCTTCCTAGGGGGTGTCACCGGGGAGCTGTTTTTT	CASSFLGGVTGELFF
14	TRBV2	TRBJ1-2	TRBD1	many	TGTGCCAGCAGTACCTGGACAGGGAATTATGGCTACACCTTC	CASSTWTGNYGYTF
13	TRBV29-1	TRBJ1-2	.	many	TGCAGCGTTGGCGCAGGAACTAACTATGGCTACACCTTC	CSVGAGTNYGYTF
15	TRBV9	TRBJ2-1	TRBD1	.	TGTGCCAGCAGCCCCCCCGCCCGGGACAGTCCGGTAATTTTCTTC	CASSPPARDSPVIFF
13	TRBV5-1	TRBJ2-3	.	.	TGCGCCAGCAGCTTGGGACCCCCAGGGACGCAGTATTTT	CASSLGPPGTQYF
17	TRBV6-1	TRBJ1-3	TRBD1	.	TGTGCCAGCAGTGCCCTCGGACAGGAGAGCTCTGGAAACACCATATATTTT	CASSALGQESSGNTIYF
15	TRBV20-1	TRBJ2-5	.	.	TGCAGTGCTAGAGATCCAAAGGGGGACCAAGAGACCCAGCACTTC	CSARDPKGDQETQHF
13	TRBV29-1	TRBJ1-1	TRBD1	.	TGCAGCGTTGAGCCGACAGGGGCCACTGAAGCTTTCTTT	CSVEPTGATEAFF
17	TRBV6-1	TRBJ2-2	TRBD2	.	TGTGCCAGCACTACCAATCAGGCGGGGGGGTACACCGGGGAGCTGTTTTTT	CASTTNQAGGYTGELFF
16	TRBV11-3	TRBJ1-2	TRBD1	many	TGTGCCAGCAGCCCGCTCCGAGACAGGGTGGCGTATGGCTACACCTTC	CASSPLRDRVAYGYTF
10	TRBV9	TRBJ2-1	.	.	TGTGCCAGCGGTACGAATGAGCAGTTCTTC	CASGTNEQFF
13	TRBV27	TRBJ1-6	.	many	TGTGCCAGCAGTTTGGGGACCGGGTCACCCCTCCACTTT	CASSLGTGSPLHF
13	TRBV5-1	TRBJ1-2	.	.	TGCGCCAGCAGGGACAACGAGAGACATGGCTACACCTTC	CASRDNERHGYTF
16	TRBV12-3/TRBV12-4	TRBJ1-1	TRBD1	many	TGTGCCAGCAGTCCGACCGCAGGGGGAGGGAACACTGAAGCTTTCTTT	CASSPTAGGGNTEAFF
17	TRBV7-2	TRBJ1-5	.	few	TGTGCCAGCAGCCCCCTCTCGACCGGGAGTGTTAATCAGCCCCAGCATTTT	CASSPLSTGSVNQPQHF
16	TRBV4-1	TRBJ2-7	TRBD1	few	TGCGCCAGCAGCTTTATCCCGGGACAGGCCTCCTACGAGCAGTGCTTC	CASSFIPGQASYEQCF
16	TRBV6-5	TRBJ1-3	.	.	TGTGCCAGCAGTTACGATGAGTTAGCCTCTGGAAACACCATATATTTT	CASSYDELASGNTIYF